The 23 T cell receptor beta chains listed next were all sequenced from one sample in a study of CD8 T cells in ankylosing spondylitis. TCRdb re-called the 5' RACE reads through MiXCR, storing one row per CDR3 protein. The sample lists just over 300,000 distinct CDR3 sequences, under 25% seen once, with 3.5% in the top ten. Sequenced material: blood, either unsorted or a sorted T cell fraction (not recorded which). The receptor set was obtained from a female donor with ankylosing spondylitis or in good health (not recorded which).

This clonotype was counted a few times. This chain's CDR3 is CASTHQGGSTEAFF. The DNA of the CDR3 is TGCGCCAGCACCCACCAGGGGGGTAGCACTGAAGCTTTCTTT. The rearrangement links TRBV4-3 to TRBJ1-1; TRBD1 matches 7 bases. Germline V gene sequence: CDR1 LGHNA, CDR2 YSLEER. The CDR3 totals 14 residues. V trimming: 7 bases; J trimming: 4 bases; junction bases outside the gene matches: 9.

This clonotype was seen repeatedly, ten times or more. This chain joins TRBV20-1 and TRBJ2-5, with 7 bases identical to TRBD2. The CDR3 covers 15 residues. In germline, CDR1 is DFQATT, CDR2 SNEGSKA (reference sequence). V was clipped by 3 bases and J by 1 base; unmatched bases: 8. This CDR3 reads CSASEASGLQETQYF. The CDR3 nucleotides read TGCAGTGCTAGTGAAGCTAGCGGCCTCCAAGAGACCCAGTACTTC.

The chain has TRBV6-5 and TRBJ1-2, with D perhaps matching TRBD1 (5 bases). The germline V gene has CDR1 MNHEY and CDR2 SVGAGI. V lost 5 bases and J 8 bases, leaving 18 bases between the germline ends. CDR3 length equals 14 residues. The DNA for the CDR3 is TGTGCCAGCAGTCTCGACCGGGGCCTCGGGGGCTACACCTTC. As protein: CASSLDRGLGGYTF.

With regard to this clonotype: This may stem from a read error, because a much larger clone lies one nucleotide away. The CDR3 sequence is CCAPQRGGLYNEQFF. CDR3 in DNA: TGCTGTGCCCCCCAGAGGGGCGGGTTGTACAATGAGCAGTTCTTC. The chain carries TRBV20-1 and TRBJ2-1; TRBD1 or TRBD2 may be the D gene (5 bases each). Per the germline V gene, CDR1 is DFQATT and CDR2 is SNEGSKA (reference sequence). This CDR3 has 15 amino acids.

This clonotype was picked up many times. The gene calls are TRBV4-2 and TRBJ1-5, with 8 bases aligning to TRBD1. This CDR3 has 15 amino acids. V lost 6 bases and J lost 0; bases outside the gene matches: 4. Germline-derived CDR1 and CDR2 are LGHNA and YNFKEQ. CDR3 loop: CASSPDRVSNQPQHF. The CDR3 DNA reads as TGTGCCAGCAGTCCGGACAGGGTTAGCAATCAGCCCCAGCATTTT.

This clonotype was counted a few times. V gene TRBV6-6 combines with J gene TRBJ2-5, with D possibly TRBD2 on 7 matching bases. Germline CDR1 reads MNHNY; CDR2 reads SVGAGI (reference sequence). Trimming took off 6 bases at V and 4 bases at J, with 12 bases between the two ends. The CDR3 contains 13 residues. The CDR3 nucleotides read TGTGCCAGCAGGGGAGGGGGGGGAGAGACCCAGTACTTC. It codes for CASRGGGGETQYF.

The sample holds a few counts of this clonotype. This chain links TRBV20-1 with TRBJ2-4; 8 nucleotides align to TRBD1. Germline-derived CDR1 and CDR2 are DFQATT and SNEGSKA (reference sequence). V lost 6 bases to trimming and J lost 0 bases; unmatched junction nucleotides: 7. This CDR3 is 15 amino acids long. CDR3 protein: CSAQGASLAKNIQYF. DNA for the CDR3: TGCAGTGCCCAGGGGGCCTCCCTAGCCAAAAACATTCAGTACTTC.

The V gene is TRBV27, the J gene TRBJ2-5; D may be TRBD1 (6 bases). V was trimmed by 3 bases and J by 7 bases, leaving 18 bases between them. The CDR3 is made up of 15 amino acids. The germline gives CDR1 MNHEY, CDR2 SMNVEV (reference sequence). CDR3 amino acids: CASSFNQGTRGTQYF. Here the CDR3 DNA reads TGTGCCAGCAGTTTCAATCAGGGGACCCGTGGGACCCAGTACTTC.

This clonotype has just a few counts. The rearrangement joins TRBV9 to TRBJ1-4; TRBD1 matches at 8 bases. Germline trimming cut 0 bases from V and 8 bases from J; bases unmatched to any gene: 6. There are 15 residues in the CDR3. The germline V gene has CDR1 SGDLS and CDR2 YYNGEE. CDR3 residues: CASSVGAGGWEKLFF. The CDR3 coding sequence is TGTGCCAGCAGCGTAGGAGCAGGGGGCTGGGAAAAACTGTTTTTT.

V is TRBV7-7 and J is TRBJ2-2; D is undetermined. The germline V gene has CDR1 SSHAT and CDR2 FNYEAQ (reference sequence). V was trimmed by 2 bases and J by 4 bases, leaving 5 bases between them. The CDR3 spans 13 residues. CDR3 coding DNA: TGTGCCAGCAGCTTAAAGGCCACCGGGGAGCTGTTTTTT. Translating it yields CASSLKATGELFF.

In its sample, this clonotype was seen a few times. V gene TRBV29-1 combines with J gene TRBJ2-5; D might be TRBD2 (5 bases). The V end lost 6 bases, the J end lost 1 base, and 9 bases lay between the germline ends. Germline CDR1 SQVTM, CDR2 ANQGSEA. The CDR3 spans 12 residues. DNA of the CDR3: TGCAGCGTCGGACTGCTCCAAGAGACCCAGTACTTC. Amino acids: CSVGLLQETQYF.

CDR3 nucleotide sequence: TGTGCCAGCTTTCCTCATCAACGAGACTACGAGCAGTACTTC. Encoded protein: CASFPHQRDYEQYF. The gene calls are TRBV6-2 or TRBV6-3 and TRBJ2-7; no firm D call. The CDR3 length is 14 residues. Trimming cost V 8 bases and J 3 bases, with 17 bases left between them. The germline V gene has CDR1 MNHEY and CDR2 SVGEGT.

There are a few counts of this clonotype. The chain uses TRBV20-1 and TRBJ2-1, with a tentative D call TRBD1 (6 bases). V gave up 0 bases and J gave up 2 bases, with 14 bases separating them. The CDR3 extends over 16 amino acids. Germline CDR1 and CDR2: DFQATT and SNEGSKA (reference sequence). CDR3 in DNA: TGCAGTGCTAGAGAGGGGGCTAGGTCCCCCTACAATGAGCAGTTCTTC. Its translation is CSAREGARSPYNEQFF.

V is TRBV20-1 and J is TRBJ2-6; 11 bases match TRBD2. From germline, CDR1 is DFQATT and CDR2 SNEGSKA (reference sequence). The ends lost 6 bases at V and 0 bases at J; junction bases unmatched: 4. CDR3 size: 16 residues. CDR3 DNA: TGCAGTGCGGGACTAGCGGTTTTCTCTGGGGCCAACGTCCTGACTTTC. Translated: CSAGLAVFSGANVLTF.

The chain's CDR3 is CATRKVGSDQETQYF. In DNA form, the CDR3 reads TGTGCCACCAGGAAAGTTGGGTCAGACCAAGAGACCCAGTACTTC. The chain joins TRBV24-1 to TRBJ2-5; D unclear. Trimming pared 7 bases from V and 0 bases from J, leaving 14 bases between. The CDR3 length is 15 residues. Germline CDR1 and CDR2: KGHDR and SFDVKD.

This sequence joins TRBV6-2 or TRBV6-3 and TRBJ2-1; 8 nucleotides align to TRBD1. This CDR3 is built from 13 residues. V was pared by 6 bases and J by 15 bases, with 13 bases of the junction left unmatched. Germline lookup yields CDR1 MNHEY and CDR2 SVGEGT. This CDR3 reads CASSPSRGPSLFF. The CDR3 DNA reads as TGTGCCAGCAGCCCCAGCAGGGGGCCTAGTCTGTTCTTC.

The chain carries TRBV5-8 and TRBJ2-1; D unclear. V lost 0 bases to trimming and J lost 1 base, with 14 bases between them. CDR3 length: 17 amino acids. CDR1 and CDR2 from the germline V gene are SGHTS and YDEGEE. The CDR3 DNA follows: TGTGCCAGCAGCTTGGTTTTGGCAGGCCTTTCCTACAATGAGCAGTTCTTC. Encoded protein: CASSLVLAGLSYNEQFF. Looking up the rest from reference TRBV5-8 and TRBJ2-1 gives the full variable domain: EAGVTQSPTHLIKTRGQQATLRCSPISGHTSVYWYQQALGLGLQFLLWYDEGEERNRGNFPPRFSGRQFPNYSSELNVNALELEDSALYLCASSLVLAGLSYNEQFFGPGTRLTVL.

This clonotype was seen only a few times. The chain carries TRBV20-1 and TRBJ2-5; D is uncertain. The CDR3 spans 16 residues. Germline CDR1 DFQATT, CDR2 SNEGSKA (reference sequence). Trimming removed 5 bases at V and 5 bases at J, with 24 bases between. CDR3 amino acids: CSASDLTGPQGETQYF. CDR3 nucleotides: TGCAGTGCTTCCGACTTAACCGGGCCTCAAGGGGAGACCCAGTACTTC.

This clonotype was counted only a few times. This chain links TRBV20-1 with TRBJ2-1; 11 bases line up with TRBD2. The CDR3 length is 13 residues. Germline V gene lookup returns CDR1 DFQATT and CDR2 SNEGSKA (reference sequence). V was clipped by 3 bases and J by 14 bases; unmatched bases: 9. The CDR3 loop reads CSARTSGVVMEFF. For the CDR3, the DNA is TGCAGTGCTAGGACTAGCGGGGTGGTTATGGAGTTCTTC.

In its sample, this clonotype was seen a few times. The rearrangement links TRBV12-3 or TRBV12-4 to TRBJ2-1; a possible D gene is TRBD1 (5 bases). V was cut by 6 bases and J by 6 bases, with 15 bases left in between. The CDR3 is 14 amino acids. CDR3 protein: CASRLTVGSNEQFF. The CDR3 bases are TGTGCCAGCAGGCTGACAGTAGGAAGCAATGAGCAGTTCTTC.

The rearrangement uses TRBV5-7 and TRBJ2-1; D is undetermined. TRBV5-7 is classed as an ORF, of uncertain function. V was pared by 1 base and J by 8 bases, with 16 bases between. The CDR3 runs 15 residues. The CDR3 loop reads CASSLRALGFYEQFF. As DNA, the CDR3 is TGTGCCAGCAGCTTGAGGGCTCTGGGCTTTTATGAGCAGTTCTTC.

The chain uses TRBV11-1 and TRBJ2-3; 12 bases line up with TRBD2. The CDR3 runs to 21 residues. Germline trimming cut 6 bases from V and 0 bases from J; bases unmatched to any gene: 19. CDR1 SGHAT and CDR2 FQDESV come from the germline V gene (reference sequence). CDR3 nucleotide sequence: TGTGCCAGCAGTTTTCCATCTACTAGCGGGAGGTACAACCCTAGCACAGATACGCAGTATTTT. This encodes CASSFPSTSGRYNPSTDTQYF.

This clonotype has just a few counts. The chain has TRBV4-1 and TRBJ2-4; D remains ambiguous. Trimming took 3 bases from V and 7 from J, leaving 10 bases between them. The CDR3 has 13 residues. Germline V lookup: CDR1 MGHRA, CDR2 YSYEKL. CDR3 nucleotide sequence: TGCGCCAGCAGCCAGGAACTTGACAACATTCAGTACTTC. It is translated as CASSQELDNIQYF.